This T cell receptor (beta chain) was recorded in a study of cytomegalovirus exposure and HLA in healthy donors. Overall study findings and caveats: Some TCR beta chains (roughly 160 of them) were listed as cytomegalovirus-associated. It is likely that the observed cluster of highly shared sequence variants was a sequencing artifact.

Concerning this clone itself: Antigen: not known.

The PCR made use of 60 Vbeta and 13 Jbeta primers. Profiled with immunoSEQ multiplex PCR; TCRdb holds only in-frame clones, not every one. The data contain approximately 290,000 clones, about four fifths of them singletons. From germline, CDR1 is MNHNY and CDR2 SVGAGI (reference sequence). The CDR3 runs to 16 residues. The V and J ends lost 5 bases and 5 bases, in that order; junction bases with no gene match: 10. Participants comprised healthy donors of bone marrow. The donors, nominally healthy at sampling, likely had unrecorded immune exposures. The chain combines TRBV6-6 with TRBJ1-4, with 8 bases aligning to TRBD1. Sequenced: PBMCs. This receptor was taken from a girl aged 2 to 10 in good health and CMV-seronegative. The CDR3 spells CASSPWTGTENEKLFF. The CDR3 region has the DNA TGTGCCAGCAGTCCGTGGACAGGGACGGAGAATGAAAAACTGTTTTTT.